Given below is one T cell receptor beta chain in context. Its matching antigen is unknown. The CDR3 sequence is 15 residues long. V shed 4 bases, J shed 6 bases, and the junction held 9 bases outside the gene matches. CDR1 and CDR2 from the germline V gene are SGHTA and FQGNSA. A multiplex PCR was run with 60 Vbeta primers and 13 Jbeta primers. The repertoire was sequenced with immunoSEQ multiplex PCR; TCRdb's copy has only in-frame clones and lacks some. The repertoire has approximately 180,000 clones, about 86% of them found once; the top ten carry under 2.5%. The data originate from a study of cytomegalovirus exposure and HLA in healthy donors. Nominally healthy donors were sampled, though unrecorded immune exposures were likely. Whole-study findings and limits: Most CMV-associated TCR beta chains appeared HLA-restricted in a later analysis. Some V segments (TRBV6-2 and TRBV6-3 among them) were excluded as indistinguishable.

Material for sequencing was PBMCs. The rearrangement uses TRBV7-2 and TRBJ2-7; TRBD1 agrees at 10 bases. The sequence was obtained from a woman aged 25 to 45 in good health and CMV-seronegative. CDR3 DNA sequence: TGTGCCAGCAGCTCCTCGTCCGGGACAGGGGTCGAGCAGTACTTC. Protein: CASSSSSGTGVEQYF.